This TCR beta chain stems from a study of OX40 agonist ivuxolimab in advanced cancers. In the study overall: Patients took ivuxolimab, an agonistic anti-OX40 (CD134) antibody. Patients were dosed intravenously with ivuxolimab at 0.01 to 10 mg/kg every 2 weeks. Each dose-escalation patient presented with hepatocellular carcinoma, melanoma, renal cell or head and neck cancer.

The method was immunoSEQ multiplex PCR; TCRdb's version includes in-frame clones alone and lacks a portion of them. The sample comprises 35,000 to 45,000 clones, 85% to 95% of which are singletons, and approximately 16% rests with the top ten. Germline V gene lookup returns CDR1 SEHNR and CDR2 FQNEAQ (reference sequence). CDR3 length: 14 residues. Deletions cut 5 bases from V and 7 bases from J, with 15 bases between. In this sample, this clone turned up once. The chain is built from TRBV7-9 and TRBJ2-1; D gene ambiguous. The sequence came from an adult with an advanced solid tumor such as melanoma, head and neck, liver or kidney cancer. Sequenced here: CD4+ or CD8+ T cells sorted from blood, sampled in a trial of the OX40 agonist ivuxolimab. CDR3 bases: TGTGCCAGCAGCCCCCCGACAACTGTGAATGAGCAGTTCTTC. It translates to CASSPPTTVNEQFF.